What follows are 20 T cell receptor beta chains derived from one specimen sequenced in a study of T cells in Graves' hyperthyroidism and ophthalmopathy. Amplification targeted TCR beta CDR3 regions from RNA transcripts. With the HTBI primer set, the TCR CDR3 went through a first round of RT-PCR. One entry per CDR3 protein, called by TCRdb with MiXCR from the multiplex PCR reads. The sample consists of roughly 630,000 distinct CDR3 sequences, approximately 15% of them appearing once. The sample comprised blood. All receptors come from a woman aged 25 to 39 with Graves' hyperthyroidism.

The chain employs TRBV3-1 and TRBJ2-4; D possibly corresponds to TRBD1 (6 bases). Germline CDR1 is LGHDT and CDR2 is YNNKEL (reference sequence). CDR3 size: 17 residues. Trimming took off 4 bases at V and 1 base at J, with 17 bases between the two ends. CDR3 residues: CASSRRDKEWAKNIQYF. Written as DNA, the CDR3 is TGTGCCAGCAGCCGCCGGGACAAAGAGTGGGCCAAAAACATTCAGTACTTC.

This clonotype has ten or more counts. This rearrangement joins TRBV20-1 to TRBJ2-7; D is uncertain. The germline gives CDR1 DFQATT, CDR2 SNEGSKA (reference sequence). The length of the CDR3 is 13 residues. V lost 1 base and J lost 5, with 12 bases in between. The CDR3 loop reads CSARGRALDEQYF. CDR3 bases: TGCAGTGCTAGAGGGCGAGCGCTCGACGAGCAGTACTTC.

This clonotype was recorded at least ten times. The chain joins TRBV20-1 to TRBJ2-5, with 8 bases aligning to TRBD1. The CDR3 has 14 residues. In germline, CDR1 is DFQATT, CDR2 SNEGSKA (reference sequence). After removal of 1 base from V and 5 bases from J, the junction contained 6 bases not matched to a gene. In DNA form, the CDR3 reads TGCAGTGCTAGAGTAGGACAGGGAGCTGAGACCCAGTACTTC. This codes for CSARVGQGAETQYF.

This clonotype has a count of ten or more. The chain joins TRBV28 to TRBJ1-6; weak D call: TRBD1 (5 bases). CDR3 length: 15 amino acids. CDR1 and CDR2 (germline): MDHEN, SYDVKM. Trimming took off 6 bases at V and 7 bases at J, with 16 bases between the two ends. In nucleotides, the CDR3 is TGTGCCAGCAGGCCCGGGGGAATGAACAATTCACCCCTCCACTTT. Protein sequence: CASRPGGMNNSPLHF.

In this sample, this clonotype turned up many times. The chain is built from TRBV28 and TRBJ2-3, with 10 bases identical to TRBD2. The CDR3 is made up of 17 amino acids. Germline V CDR1 and CDR2: MDHEN, SYDVKM. The ends lost 3 bases at V and 2 bases at J; junction bases unmatched: 8. CDR3 sequence reads: CASSFQLAGTLTDTQYF. CDR3 DNA: TGTGCCAGCAGTTTTCAACTAGCGGGGACCCTCACAGATACGCAGTATTTT.

This clonotype occurred a few times. The chain joins TRBV29-1 to TRBJ2-7; possibly TRBD2 for D (7 bases). The germline V gene has CDR1 SQVTM and CDR2 ANQGSEA. The length of the CDR3 is 13 residues. V was shortened by 7 bases and J by 1 base, with 14 bases between the two germline ends. CDR3 coding DNA: TGCAGCGCTGGGGGGGCCCTTTCCTACGAGCAGTACTTC. It encodes CSAGGALSYEQYF.

This clonotype turned up a few times. V is TRBV6-5 and J is TRBJ2-1; no clear D. The CDR3 length is 15 residues. The ends were cut back, 0 bases at V and 4 bases at J, with 10 bases in the middle. Germline lookup yields CDR1 MNHEY and CDR2 SVGAGI. The CDR3 region has the DNA TGTGCCAGCAGTTACTCGCCCTCCGGGTACAATGAGCAGTTCTTC. Protein sequence: CASSYSPSGYNEQFF.

The sample holds many counts of this clonotype. The chain recombines TRBV7-9 with TRBJ2-5, with TRBD1 matching over 10 bases. The CDR3 is 14 residues long. Germline V gene lookup returns CDR1 SEHNR and CDR2 FQNEAQ (reference sequence). V was pared by 5 bases and J by 2 bases, with 2 bases of the junction left unmatched. CDR3 residues: CASSRQGAQETQYF. As DNA, the CDR3 is TGTGCCAGCAGCCGACAGGGGGCACAAGAGACCCAGTACTTC.

This clonotype was recorded at least ten times. The gene calls are TRBV6-1 and TRBJ1-1; 7 bases are shared with TRBD1. This CDR3 region has 14 residues. Germline assignment: CDR1 MNHNS and CDR2 SASEGT. With 5 bases clipped from V and 3 bases from J, the junction kept 6 bases outside the gene matches. The CDR3 nucleotides read TGTGCCAGCAGTTCGACAGGGATGTACACTGAAGCTTTCTTT. Translation gives CASSSTGMYTEAFF.

The V call is TRBV19, the J call TRBJ2-5, with a tentative D call TRBD2 (6 bases). Germline V gene sequence: CDR1 LNHDA, CDR2 SQIVND (reference sequence). Trimming removed 6 bases from V and 5 bases from J, with 19 bases in between. CDR3 length: 15 amino acids. For the CDR3, the DNA is TGTGCCAGTAGCCAAAGGACCGGGGGTAGTGAGACCCAGTACTTC. It specifies CASSQRTGGSETQYF.

This clonotype appeared many times. The chain employs TRBV20-1 and TRBJ1-5; the match to TRBD1 covers 8 bases. The V and J ends lost 3 bases and 6 bases, in that order; junction bases with no gene match: 7. This CDR3 has 14 residues. Germline CDR1 reads DFQATT; CDR2 reads SNEGSKA (reference sequence). Here the CDR3 reads CSASTPGGTQPQHF. DNA for the CDR3: TGCAGTGCTAGCACTCCAGGGGGCACTCAGCCCCAGCATTTT.

The chain employs TRBV7-2 and TRBJ1-5; D call uncertain. Per the germline V gene, CDR1 is SGHTA and CDR2 is FQGNSA. CDR3 length: 13 residues. With 3 bases removed from V and 7 bases from J, the gap between germline ends came to 10 bases. For the CDR3, the DNA is TGTGCCAGCAGCTTCAATACTCTCCAGCCCCAGCATTTT. Protein product: CASSFNTLQPQHF.

In this sample, this clonotype turned up a few times. The J gene is TRBJ2-7, the V gene TRBV30, with D tentatively TRBD2 (5 bases). The CDR3 is 12 amino acids. V was pared by 2 bases and J by 6 bases, with 11 bases between. In germline, CDR1 is GTSNPN, CDR2 SVGIG (reference sequence). The CDR3 is CAWSPQDSEQYF. The CDR3, as DNA: TGTGCCTGGAGTCCCCAGGACTCCGAGCAGTACTTC.

This clonotype appeared many times. The chain has TRBV6-5 and TRBJ2-5, with 12 bases identical to TRBD2. CDR1 and CDR2 from the germline V gene are MNHEY and SVGAGI. The CDR3 consists of 18 residues. V gave up 0 bases and J gave up 1 base; unmatched junction bases: 6. CDR3 DNA sequence: TGTGCCAGCAGTTACTCAGGACTAGCGGGATCGGGCCAAGAGACCCAGTACTTC. This encodes CASSYSGLAGSGQETQYF.

In this sample, this clonotype turned up a few times. The rearrangement uses TRBV5-5 and TRBJ2-4; D is possibly TRBD1 or TRBD2 (5 bases each). Germline values: CDR1 SGHKS, CDR2 YYEKEE (reference sequence). Deletions cut 3 bases from V and 9 bases from J, with 13 bases between. This CDR3 has 13 amino acids. The DNA for the CDR3 is TGTGCCAGCAGCTGGGACGGTCCCGGCATTCAGTACTTC. Its protein is CASSWDGPGIQYF.

This clonotype was seen at least ten times. The V call is TRBV6-5, the J call TRBJ2-1; D might be TRBD2 (6 bases). Trimming shortened V by 2 bases and J by 3 bases, and 14 bases separated the two germline ends. Germline CDR1 is MNHEY and CDR2 is SVGAGI. The CDR3 loop spans 16 amino acids. The CDR3 protein is CASSYDSGTLYNEQFF. The CDR3 DNA is TGTGCCAGCAGTTACGATTCCGGGACTCTCTACAATGAGCAGTTCTTC.

This clonotype occurred a few times. The chain uses TRBV5-1 and TRBJ2-1; D is undetermined. The CDR3 has 14 amino acids. The V gene's germline CDR1 is SGHRS and CDR2 YFSETQ. V dropped 3 bases and J dropped 0 bases, with 7 bases sitting between them. CDR3 sequence: CASSSTNSYNEQFF. The CDR3 DNA reads as TGCGCCAGCAGCTCTACAAACTCCTACAATGAGCAGTTCTTC.

This clonotype was recorded many times. The genes are TRBV18 and TRBJ1-2; a possible D gene is TRBD1 (5 bases). Germline-derived CDR1 and CDR2 are KGHSH and LQKENI. The CDR3 extends over 13 amino acids. The ends were cut back, 3 bases at V and 11 bases at J, with 16 bases in the middle. CDR3 DNA: TGTGCCAGCTCACCGGCGGACGACAGTAGATACACCTTC. Translation gives CASSPADDSRYTF.

Ten or more counts support this clonotype. The rearrangement links TRBV7-2 to TRBJ2-3; no clear D. The germline gives CDR1 SGHTA, CDR2 FQGNSA. The CDR3 runs 15 residues. Trimming shortened V by 2 bases and J by 1 base, and 10 bases separated the two germline ends. CDR3 amino acids: CASSLQAFGTDTQYF. The CDR3 DNA is TGTGCCAGCAGCTTACAAGCCTTTGGCACAGATACGCAGTATTTT. The variable domain in full, completed from reference TRBV7-2 and TRBJ2-3, reads GAGVSQSPSNKVTEKGKDVELRCDPISGHTALYWYRQSLGQGLEFLIYFQGNSAPDKSGLPSDRFSAERTGGSVSTLTIQRTQQEDSAVYLCASSLQAFGTDTQYFGPGTRLTVL.

This clonotype was recorded at least ten times. The chain carries TRBV7-3 and TRBJ2-7, with D possibly TRBD2 on 5 matching bases. Trimming left V 10 bases short and J 2 bases short, with 18 bases between. CDR1 and CDR2 from the germline V gene are SGHTA and FQGTGA. The CDR3 has 14 residues. CDR3 in DNA: TGTGCCAAACCAGCCCGTCGGAGGACCTACGAGCAGTACTTC. Protein sequence: CAKPARRRTYEQYF.